The clone carrying this TCR beta chain was seen a handful of times. The antigen is not known. The record originates from a study of CD8+ T cells in alopecia areata. Cell sorting on a FACSAria was used to separate CD4+ and CD8+ T cells from the PBMCs. RNA extraction and reverse transcription yielded cDNA as sequencing template. The data were produced by immunoSEQ multiplex PCR, yet TCRdb's version contains in-frame clones alone and is incomplete. The repertoire holds about 190,000 clones, with over 50% as singletons. Study observations and caveats: It was less clear whether patients shared TCRs than it was in mice, possibly because of HLA.

Trimming cost V 0 bases and J 3 bases, with 19 bases left between them. The CDR3 sequence is 18 residues long. CDR1 is SGHRS and CDR2 is YFSETQ in the germline V gene. This chain joins TRBV5-1 and TRBJ1-3, with no clear D. The TCR originated in a human donor with alopecia areata. The input for sequencing was CD4+ T cells sorted from blood, taken at week 0. Here the CDR3 DNA reads TGCGCCAGCAGCTTGGGACTCGAATCGCCTCGTTTTGGAAACACCATATATTTT. Translation: CASSLGLESPRFGNTIYF.